This T cell receptor (beta chain) was retrieved from a study of graft-versus-host responses after intestinal transplantation. Turning to the study itself: Multivisceral, liver-intestinal, or isolated intestinal transplants were given to recipients. Every one of the recipients received anti-thymocyte globulin induction and afterwards took tacrolimus and steroids for about 3 years.

Concerning this clone: Its antigen is unknown.

Profiling relied on immunoSEQ multiplex PCR, and the TCRdb table lists in-frame clones only, not all of them. The sample includes roughly 96,000 clones, about 91% of them seen just once. The germline V and J ends were trimmed by 5 bases and 0 bases, with 6 bases remaining between them. The CDR3 length is 13 residues. Germline V CDR1 and CDR2: SGHTA, FQGNSA. General study results and limits: GvH clones turned up in recipient marrow; some had shown up first in ileum or blood. Individuals who had graft-donor T cell macrochimerism had allografts that showed high graft-versus-host to host-versus-graft clonal ratios.

The V and J genes are TRBV7-2 and TRBJ2-3, with unresolved D. This receptor was identified in a human donor who received an intestinal transplant. The material sequenced was unstimulated CD8+ T cells sorted from spleen or lymph node cells, taken before intestinal transplant. The CDR3 sequence: CASSTTSTDTQYF. The CDR3 DNA reads TGTGCCAGCAGCACGACTAGCACAGATACGCAGTATTTT.